A single sample gave rise to the 25 T cell receptor beta chains below, sequenced in a study of CD8 T cells in ankylosing spondylitis. TCRdb passed the 5' RACE reads through MiXCR, listing each CDR3 protein once. This sample has hundreds of thousands of distinct CDR3 sequences; approximately 20% occur once, and the top ten carry roughly 7.3%. Sequencing was carried out using blood, either unsorted or a sorted T cell fraction (not recorded which). These receptors came from a male donor with ankylosing spondylitis or in good health (not recorded which).

This rearrangement joins TRBV5-1 to TRBJ1-2; D gene uncertain. Looked up from germline, CDR1 is SGHRS and CDR2 is YFSETQ. This CDR3 spans 16 amino acids. Trimming removed 4 bases from V and 0 bases from J, with 16 bases in between. CDR3 sequence: CASSQVRGPSNYGYTF. The CDR3 region has the DNA TGCGCCAGCAGCCAGGTTAGAGGGCCCTCTAACTATGGCTACACCTTC.

V gene TRBV7-9 combines with J gene TRBJ2-1; D is possibly TRBD2 (7 bases). The germline CDR1 and CDR2 sequences are SEHNR and FQNEAQ (reference sequence). V shed 0 bases and J shed 9 bases, with 15 bases lying between them. The CDR3 contains 15 residues. The CDR3, as DNA: TGTGCCAGCAGCTTAGCGGGGGGGCTCTTGATTGAGCAGTTCTTC. This codes for CASSLAGGLLIEQFF.

This clonotype has only a few counts. The CDR3 DNA is TGTGCCAGCTCACCTGTTCACCCCTCCTACAATGAGCAGTTCTTC. Translation gives CASSPVHPSYNEQFF. V gene TRBV18 combines with J gene TRBJ2-1; no firm D call. Trimming took off 3 bases at V and 0 bases at J, with 9 bases between the two ends. Looked up from germline, CDR1 is KGHSH and CDR2 is LQKENI. The length of the CDR3 is 15 residues.

This clonotype was seen ten or more times. This chain joins TRBV7-2 and TRBJ1-3, with D unresolved. Germline CDR1 and CDR2: SGHTA and FQGNSA. The CDR3 has 14 residues. V dropped 5 bases and J dropped 7 bases, with 15 bases sitting between them. CDR3: CASSPGLSGNTIYF. The CDR3, as DNA: TGTGCCAGCAGCCCCGGGCTAAGTGGCAACACCATATATTTT. Variable domain in full (rest from reference TRBV7-2 and TRBJ1-3): GAGVSQSPSNKVTEKGKDVELRCDPISGHTALYWYRQSLGQGLEFLIYFQGNSAPDKSGLPSDRFSAERTGGSVSTLTIQRTQQEDSAVYLCASSPGLSGNTIYFGEGSWLTVV.

This clonotype was detected only a few times. This sequence joins TRBV7-3 and TRBJ2-1; possible D gene TRBD2, 6 bases. Germline V gives CDR1 SGHTA, CDR2 FQGTGA. Trimming shortened V by 1 base and J by 10 bases, and 17 bases separated the two germline ends. The CDR3 runs 15 residues. CDR3 residues: CASSLSPETSSEQFF. The CDR3 coding sequence is TGTGCCAGCAGCTTAAGTCCAGAGACTAGTTCCGAGCAGTTCTTC.

The chain is built from TRBV10-3 and TRBJ2-3, with TRBD2 matching over 7 bases. Germline lookup yields CDR1 ENHRY and CDR2 SYGVKD. J gave up 4 bases and V 0 bases, and 7 bases lay outside the gene matches. This CDR3 region has 16 residues. CDR3 DNA sequence: TGTGCCATCAGTGAGTCTACAGCGGGGAGGGCAGATACGCAGTATTTT. Translating gives CAISESTAGRADTQYF.

This clonotype was seen more than once but under ten times. The V call is TRBV20-1, the J call TRBJ1-3; D gene ambiguous. Trimming pared 3 bases from V and 3 bases from J, leaving 15 bases between. The CDR3 has 15 residues. CDR1 is DFQATT, CDR2 SNEGSKA, per germline (reference sequence). CDR3 in amino acids: CSARDDAGVGNTIYF. The CDR3 region has the DNA TGCAGTGCTAGGGACGACGCAGGAGTTGGAAACACCATATATTTT.

The chain joins TRBV30 to TRBJ1-2, with TRBD1 matching 7 bases. Germline lookup yields CDR1 GTSNPN and CDR2 SVGIG (reference sequence). With 3 bases clipped from V and 4 bases from J, the junction kept 5 bases outside the gene matches. The CDR3 runs to 13 residues. CDR3 nucleotides: TGTGCCTGGAGGATACAGGGGATCTATGGCTACACCTTC. Encoded protein: CAWRIQGIYGYTF.

This clonotype was recorded at least ten times. The rearrangement links TRBV20-1 to TRBJ2-3, with D unclear. CDR1 is DFQATT, CDR2 SNEGSKA, per germline (reference sequence). Deletions cut 1 base from V and 1 base from J, with 9 bases between. This CDR3 has 14 residues. The chain's CDR3 is CSARAGNRTDTQYF. The CDR3 bases are TGCAGTGCTAGAGCTGGAAATCGCACAGATACGCAGTATTTT.

This clonotype was recorded at least ten times. The chain couples TRBV25-1 to TRBJ2-5; TRBD2 matches at 10 bases. Germline V gives CDR1 MGHDK, CDR2 SYGVNS. CDR3 length: 14 amino acids. J was trimmed by 5 bases and V by 3 bases; bases with no gene match: 3. DNA of the CDR3: TGTGCCAGCAGTGAGCTAGCGGGAGTGGAGACCCAGTACTTC. It specifies CASSELAGVETQYF.

The rearrangement uses TRBV20-1 and TRBJ2-2; the D gene is possibly TRBD2 (7 bases). V gave up 7 bases and J gave up 5 bases, with 17 bases separating them. The CDR3 totals 14 residues. CDR1 is DFQATT and CDR2 is SNEGSKA in the germline V gene (reference sequence). The CDR3 nucleotides are TGCAGTGTCGACGCGGGGGCTCGAACCGGGGAGCTGTTTTTT. Translated, it gives CSVDAGARTGELFF.

V gene TRBV27 combines with J gene TRBJ1-2; 7 bases fit TRBD1. V trimming: 5 bases; J trimming: 0 bases; junction bases outside the gene matches: 9. This CDR3 has 16 amino acids. Germline V lookup: CDR1 MNHEY, CDR2 SMNVEV (reference sequence). This chain's CDR3 is CASSPRDSRPNYGYTF. The CDR3 DNA sequence: TGTGCCAGCAGTCCCCGGGACAGCCGTCCTAACTATGGCTACACCTTC.

This clonotype has a count of ten or more. The rearrangement links TRBV29-1 to TRBJ2-3; 12 bases line up with TRBD2. Trimming cost V 5 bases and J 2 bases; bases outside gene matches: 5. CDR1 is SQVTM and CDR2 is ANQGSEA in the germline V gene. The CDR3 has 15 residues. CDR3 nucleotide sequence: TGCAGCGTTATACTAGCGGGGGGAGCCACAGATACGCAGTATTTT. Encoded protein: CSVILAGGATDTQYF.

The V and J genes are TRBV5-1 and TRBJ2-6; weak D call: TRBD1 (5 bases). Germline CDR1 and CDR2: SGHRS and YFSETQ. The CDR3 runs 16 residues. With 3 bases removed from V and 5 bases from J, the gap between germline ends came to 15 bases. This CDR3 is CASSWVRGTRANVLTF. The CDR3 DNA reads as TGCGCCAGCAGCTGGGTTAGGGGCACCCGGGCCAACGTCCTGACTTTC.

The chain employs TRBV20-1 and TRBJ1-6; D not certain. V shed 2 bases and J shed 0 bases, with 11 bases lying between them. From germline, CDR1 is DFQATT and CDR2 SNEGSKA (reference sequence). This CDR3 spans 16 amino acids. For the CDR3, the DNA is TGCAGTGCTAGACCCCGCTCGGGCTCCTATAATTCACCCCTCCACTTT. Protein sequence: CSARPRSGSYNSPLHF.

This clonotype has a count of ten or more. The rearrangement joins TRBV5-6 to TRBJ2-5, with D perhaps TRBD2 (5 bases). Trimming shortened V by 4 bases and J by 3 bases, and 13 bases separated the two germline ends. The CDR3 loop spans 14 amino acids. In germline, CDR1 is SGHDT, CDR2 YYEEEE. CDR3 amino acids: CASSRRGLKETQYF. The DNA of the CDR3 is TGTGCCAGCAGCCGGCGAGGGCTTAAAGAGACCCAGTACTTC.

The rearrangement joins TRBV6-4 to TRBJ1-6; 9 bases agree with TRBD1. The CDR3 covers 15 residues. V shed 2 bases and J 5 bases; nucleotides not matched to a gene: 1. CDR1 and CDR2 from the germline V gene are MRHNA and SNTAGT. This chain's CDR3 is CASSDRDRDNSPLHF. The CDR3 nucleotides are TGTGCCAGCAGTGACCGGGACAGGGATAATTCACCCCTCCACTTT.

The J gene is TRBJ2-5, the V gene TRBV20-1; D is possibly TRBD1 or TRBD2 (5 bases each). Germline assignment: CDR1 DFQATT and CDR2 SNEGSKA (reference sequence). This CDR3 contains 12 residues. V lost 1 base and J 3 bases, leaving 6 bases between the germline ends. CDR3: CSARVGEETQYF. CDR3 sequence (DNA): TGCAGTGCTAGAGTGGGGGAAGAGACCCAGTACTTC.

The chain's CDR3 is CSVNGGSNYGYTF. As DNA, the CDR3 is TGCAGCGTCAACGGGGGGTCTAACTATGGCTACACCTTC. The chain carries TRBV29-1 and TRBJ1-2; tentative D call: TRBD1 (5 bases). The CDR3 contains 13 residues. V was cut by 6 bases and J by 0 bases, with 11 bases left in between. From germline, CDR1 is SQVTM and CDR2 ANQGSEA. Looking up the rest from reference TRBV29-1 and TRBJ1-2 gives the full variable domain: SAVISQKPSRDICQRGTSLTIQCQVDSQVTMMFWYRQQPGQSLTLIATANQGSEATYESGFVIDKFPISRPNLTFSTLTVSNMSPEDSSIYLCSVNGGSNYGYTFGSGTRLTVV.

This rearrangement joins TRBV11-2 to TRBJ2-7; D is perhaps TRBD2 (5 bases). Germline lookup yields CDR1 SGHAT and CDR2 FQNNGV. This CDR3 region has 14 residues. V lost 2 bases, J lost 3 bases, and 11 bases lay in between. The DNA of the CDR3 is TGTGCCAGCAGCTTACACCCAGGACTCTACGAGCAGTACGTC. It translates to CASSLHPGLYEQYV.

This clonotype has at least ten counts. The chain links TRBV6-5 to TRBJ1-1; D call uncertain. Germline CDR1 MNHEY, CDR2 SVGAGI. The CDR3 length is 17 residues. The V end was cut by 2 bases, the J end by 3 bases, with 19 bases between. CDR3: CASSYRISRKHDTEAFF. Written as DNA, the CDR3 is TGTGCCAGCAGTTACAGGATATCAAGGAAGCACGACACTGAAGCTTTCTTT.

The rearrangement uses TRBV20-1 and TRBJ2-1; 9 positions agree with TRBD2. Germline V gives CDR1 DFQATT, CDR2 SNEGSKA (reference sequence). Germline trimming cut 0 bases from V and 8 bases from J; bases unmatched to any gene: 8. The CDR3 runs 15 residues. CDR3 amino acids: CSARDRSGSVHEQFF. The CDR3 DNA is TGCAGTGCTAGAGATCGTAGCGGGAGCGTCCATGAGCAGTTCTTC.

The rearrangement links TRBV12-3 or TRBV12-4 to TRBJ2-3, with D tentatively TRBD2 (6 bases). V lost 5 bases and J 0 bases, leaving 15 bases between the germline ends. This CDR3 spans 16 amino acids. The CDR3 region has the DNA TGTGCCAGCAGTCCCACCTCCGGGACTAGCACAGATACGCAGTATTTT. It is translated as CASSPTSGTSTDTQYF.

This clonotype is a singleton in its sample. The chain uses TRBV29-1 and TRBJ1-2; tentatively, D is TRBD1 (5 bases). This CDR3 spans 12 amino acids. Trimming left V 4 bases short and J 3 bases short, with 9 bases between. Germline V gene data show CDR1 as SQVTM and CDR2 as ANQGSEA. The CDR3 region is CSVARGDYGYTF. The CDR3 DNA reads as TGCAGCGTTGCCCGGGGGGACTATGGCTACACCTTC.

The V gene is TRBV7-8, the J gene TRBJ2-5; 7 bases fit TRBD1. After removal of 6 bases from V and 2 bases from J, the junction contained 6 bases not matched to a gene. The CDR3 loop spans 14 amino acids. Germline loops: CDR1 SGHVS, CDR2 FQNEAQ. The CDR3: CASRLRQGQETQYF. CDR3 in DNA: TGTGCCAGCAGACTCCGACAGGGACAAGAGACCCAGTACTTC.